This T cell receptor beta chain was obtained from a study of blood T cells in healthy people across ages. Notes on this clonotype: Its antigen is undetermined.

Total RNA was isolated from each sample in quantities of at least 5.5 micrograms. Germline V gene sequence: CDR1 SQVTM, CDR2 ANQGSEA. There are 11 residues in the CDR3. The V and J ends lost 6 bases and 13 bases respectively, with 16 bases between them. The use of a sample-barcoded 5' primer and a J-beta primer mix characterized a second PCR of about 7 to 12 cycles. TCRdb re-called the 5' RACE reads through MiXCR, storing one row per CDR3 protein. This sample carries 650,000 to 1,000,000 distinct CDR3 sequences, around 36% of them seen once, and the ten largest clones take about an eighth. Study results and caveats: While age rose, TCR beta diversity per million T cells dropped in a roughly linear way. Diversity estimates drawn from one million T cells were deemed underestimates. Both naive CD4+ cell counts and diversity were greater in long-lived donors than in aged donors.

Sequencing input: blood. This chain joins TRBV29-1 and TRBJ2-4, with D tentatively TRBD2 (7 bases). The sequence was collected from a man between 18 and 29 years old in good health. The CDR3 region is CSVQGGDEQYF. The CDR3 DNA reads TGCAGCGTCCAAGGGGGGGATGAGCAGTACTTC.